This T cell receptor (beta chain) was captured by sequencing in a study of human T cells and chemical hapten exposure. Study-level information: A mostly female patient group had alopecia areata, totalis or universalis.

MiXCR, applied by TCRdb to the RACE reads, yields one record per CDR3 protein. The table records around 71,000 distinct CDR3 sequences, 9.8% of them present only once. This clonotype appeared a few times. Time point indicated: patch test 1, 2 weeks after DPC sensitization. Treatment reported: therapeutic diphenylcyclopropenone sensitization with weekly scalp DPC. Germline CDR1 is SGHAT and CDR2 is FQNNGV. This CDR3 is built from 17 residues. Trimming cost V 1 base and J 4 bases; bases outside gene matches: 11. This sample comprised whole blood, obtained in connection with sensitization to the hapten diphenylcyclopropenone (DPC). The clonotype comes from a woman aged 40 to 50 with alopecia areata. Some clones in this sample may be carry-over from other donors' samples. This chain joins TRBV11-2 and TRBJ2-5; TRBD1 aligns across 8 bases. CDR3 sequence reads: CASSLGASGTGGETQYF. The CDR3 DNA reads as TGTGCCAGCAGCTTAGGGGCCTCCGGGACAGGAGGAGAGACCCAGTACTTC.